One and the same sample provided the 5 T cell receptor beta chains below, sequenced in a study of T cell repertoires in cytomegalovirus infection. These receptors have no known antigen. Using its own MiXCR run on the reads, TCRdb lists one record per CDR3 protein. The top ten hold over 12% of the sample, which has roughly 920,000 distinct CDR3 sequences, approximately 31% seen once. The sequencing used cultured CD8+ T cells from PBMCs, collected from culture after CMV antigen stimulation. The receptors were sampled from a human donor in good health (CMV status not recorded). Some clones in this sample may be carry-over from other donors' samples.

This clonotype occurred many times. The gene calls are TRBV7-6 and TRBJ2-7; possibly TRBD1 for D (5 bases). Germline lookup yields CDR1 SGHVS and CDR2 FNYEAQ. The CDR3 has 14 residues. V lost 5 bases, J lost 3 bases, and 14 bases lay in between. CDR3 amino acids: CASSPTGDYYEQYF. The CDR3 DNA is TGTGCCAGCAGCCCTACAGGAGATTACTACGAGCAGTACTTC.

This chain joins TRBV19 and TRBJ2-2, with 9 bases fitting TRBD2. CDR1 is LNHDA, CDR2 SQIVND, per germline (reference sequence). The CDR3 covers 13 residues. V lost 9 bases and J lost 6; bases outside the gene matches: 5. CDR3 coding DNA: TGTGCCAGCCAGGGACTAGCTCCCGGGGAGCTGTTTTTT. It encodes CASQGLAPGELFF.

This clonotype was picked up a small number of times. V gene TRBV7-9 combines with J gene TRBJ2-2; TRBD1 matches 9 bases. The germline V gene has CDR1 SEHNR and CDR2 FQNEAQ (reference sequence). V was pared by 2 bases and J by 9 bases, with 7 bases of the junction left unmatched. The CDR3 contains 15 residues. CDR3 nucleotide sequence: TGTGCCAGCAGCTTAACAGGACAGGGGTATCGGGAGCTGTTTTTT. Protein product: CASSLTGQGYRELFF.

CDR3 sequence: CASSSLPGLTKSSYEQYV. The DNA for the CDR3 is TGTGCCAGCAGTTCCCTCCCCGGACTTACTAAAAGCTCCTACGAGCAGTACGTC. V usage is TRBV28 and J usage is TRBJ2-7; a weak D match, TRBD2 (5 bases). The germline V gene has CDR1 MDHEN and CDR2 SYDVKM. This CDR3 has 18 residues. Trimming shortened V by 4 bases and J by 0 bases, and 22 bases separated the two germline ends.

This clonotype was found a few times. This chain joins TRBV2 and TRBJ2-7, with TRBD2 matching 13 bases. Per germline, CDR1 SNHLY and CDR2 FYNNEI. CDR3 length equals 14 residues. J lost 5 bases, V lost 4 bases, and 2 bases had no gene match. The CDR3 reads CASSGTSGGHEQYF. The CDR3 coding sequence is TGTGCCAGCAGTGGGACTAGCGGGGGCCACGAGCAGTACTTC.